This TCR beta chain emerged from a study of OX40 agonist ivuxolimab in advanced cancers. Whole-study context: Ivuxolimab is a fully human IgG2 antibody that activates OX40 (CD134). One hepatocellular carcinoma and a couple of cutaneous melanoma patients partially responded.

Assay used: immunoSEQ multiplex PCR; TCRdb lists only in-frame clones, some missing. The sample records approximately 84,000 clones, approximately 84% being singletons. Findings of the study overall: The mean number of expanded clones was higher in CD8+ T cells than in CD4+.

This clone showed up just a few times. The antigen remains unidentified. Autoimmune disease history or systemic immunosuppression excluded patients. V was clipped by 0 bases and J by 16 bases, with 13 bases between them. CDR3 length: 11 amino acids. Germline V gene data show CDR1 as GTSNPN and CDR2 as SVGIG (reference sequence). Source: CD4+ or CD8+ T cells sorted from blood, taken in a trial of the OX40 agonist ivuxolimab. The sequence derives from an adult with an advanced solid tumor such as melanoma, head and neck, liver or kidney cancer. The chain carries TRBV30 and TRBJ1-3, with D uncertain. Here the CDR3 DNA reads TGTGCCTGGAGTGTTGACCTCTTACGGTATTTT. Its protein product is CAWSVDLLRYF. Full variable domain (rest looked up from reference TRBV30 and TRBJ1-3): SQTIHQWPATLVQPVGSPLSLECTVEGTSNPNLYWYRQAAGRGLQLLFYSVGIGQISSEVPQNLSASRPQDRQFILSSKKLLLSDSGFYLCAWSVDLLRYFGEGSWLTVV.